Described below is a single T cell receptor (beta chain) sequence and its context. These data belong to a study of blood T cell repertoires in COVID-19. For the study at large: Both acute and convalescent COVID-19 samples were obtained from the United States, Italy and Spain. T cells, B-cell-depleted T cells, or PBMCs provided the cDNA or gDNA that served as material.

In the study's own analysis: Cell counts per sample came from amplifying reference gene primers. Method: immunoSEQ multiplex PCR; TCRdb's copy keeps in-frame clones and lacks some. The V and J calls and clone size come from that table; D and trimming were worked out from the DNA. Among 300,000 or so clones, 85% were seen once, and the ten largest hold around 4.2%. V lost 5 bases and J 6 bases, leaving 10 bases between the germline ends. The germline V gene encodes CDR1 SEHNR and CDR2 FQNEAQ (reference sequence). There are 12 residues in the CDR3. This chain uses TRBV7-9 with TRBJ1-2; weak D call: TRBD1 (5 bases). Sequencing was performed on peripheral blood. The sequence was obtained from a woman aged 45-60 years with active or convalescent COVID-19. The CDR3 region is CASSQGGNGYTF. The CDR3 DNA reads as TGTGCCAGCAGCCAGGGAGGTAATGGCTACACCTTC.